Following are 26 T cell receptor beta chains from one sample sequenced in a study of CD8+CD57+ T cells in acquired aplastic anemia listed by TCRdb under 2018. The data were produced on an Illumina HiSeq 2000. Profiling of TCR beta VDJ combinations and CDR3 sequences used genomic DNA as the template. TCRdb cleaned the public reads at Q25 with fastp, built clones with MiXCR and kept in-frame beta chains. When rows share a CDR3 protein, they turn into one entry using the most common DNA and genes. In this sample the table shows 450,000 to 550,000 distinct CDR3 sequences, less than 35% of which occur a single time. Jointly, the top ten make up about 0.8% of the sample. The patients picked for sequencing were ones in whom flow cytometry had shown an expansion of CD8+CD57+ cells. The sequencing sample was made of sorted CD4+, CD8+, or CD8+CD57+ T cells (not recorded which) from PBMCs. These receptors all come from a human donor with aplastic anemia.

The table lists this clonotype with a few counts. This chain uses TRBV5-1 with TRBJ2-2; a possible D gene is TRBD2 (5 bases). This CDR3 contains 15 residues. CDR1 is SGHRS and CDR2 is YFSETQ in the germline V gene. V gave up 4 bases and J gave up 2 bases, with 12 bases separating them. CDR3 sequence: CASSGGWGNTGELFF. The DNA for the CDR3 is TGCGCCAGCAGCGGAGGATGGGGTAACACCGGGGAGCTGTTTTTT.

This clonotype has just a few counts. This chain links TRBV19 with TRBJ1-2; the D is unclear. The CDR3 has 12 amino acids. Germline V gene sequence: CDR1 LNHDA, CDR2 SQIVND (reference sequence). CDR3: CASRAANYGYTF. CDR3 DNA sequence: TGTGCTAGTCGAGCAGCTAACTATGGCTACACCTTC. Full variable domain (missing parts from reference TRBV19 and TRBJ1-2): DGGITQSPKYLFRKEGQNVTLSCEQNLNHDAMYWYRQDPGQGLRLIYYSQIVNDFQKGDIAEGYSVSREKKESFPLTVTSAQKNPTAFYLCASRAANYGYTFGSGTRLTVV.

This clonotype occurred a few times. The chain couples TRBV20-1 to TRBJ2-5; 7 nucleotides line up with TRBD1. With 2 bases clipped from V and 1 base from J, the junction kept 4 bases outside the gene matches. In germline, CDR1 is DFQATT, CDR2 SNEGSKA (reference sequence). The CDR3 contains 14 residues. CDR3 residues: CSARRWDSQETQYF. The CDR3 nucleotides are TGCAGTGCTAGACGGTGGGACAGCCAAGAGACCCAGTACTTC.

About this clonotype: This sequence may be a read error, since a much larger clone differs from it by one base. This rearrangement joins TRBV7-3 to TRBJ2-1; D unresolved. In germline, CDR1 is SGHTA, CDR2 FQGTGA. Trimming shortened V by 3 bases and J by 12 bases, and 15 bases separated the two germline ends. The CDR3 spans 13 residues. The CDR3 spells CASSLSNSIPQFF. Written as DNA, the CDR3 is TGTGCCAGCAGCTTGAGCAATAGTATCCCGCAGTTCTTC.

This clonotype showed up just once. A much more abundant neighbour one base away suggests this may be a read error. The chain carries TRBV7-9 and TRBJ1-2; possibly TRBD1 for D (5 bases). Germline CDR1 is SEHNR and CDR2 is FQNEAQ (reference sequence). The CDR3 sequence is 15 residues long. In DNA form, the CDR3 reads TGTGCCAGCAGCTTAAATTCGGCAGGGTCCTATGGCCACACCTTC. This sequence encodes CASSLNSAGSYGHTF.

The chain employs TRBV5-1 and TRBJ1-2, with D maybe TRBD1 (5 bases). The CDR3 length is 15 residues. CDR1 is SGHRS and CDR2 is YFSETQ in the germline V gene. Trimming took off 4 bases at V and 0 bases at J, with 13 bases between the two ends. The CDR3 DNA sequence: TGCGCCAGCAGCGACCAGACAGTGACTAACTATGGCTACACCTTC. It is translated as CASSDQTVTNYGYTF.

A remark on this clonotype: Germline is not matched at one junction end, which may reflect a read error. V is TRBV11-2 and J is TRBJ2-1, with 8 bases that match TRBD2. CDR1 is SGHAT, CDR2 FQNNGV, per germline. The CDR3 totals 15 residues. The CDR3 loop is CAGSYGLAFYNEQFF. In DNA form, the CDR3 reads TGTGCCGGCAGCTACGGACTAGCCTTCTACAATGAGCAGTTCTTC.

This clonotype has just a few counts. The chain combines TRBV20-1 with TRBJ1-5; no clear D. Germline V gives CDR1 DFQATT, CDR2 SNEGSKA (reference sequence). This CDR3 has 14 amino acids. V was shortened by 0 bases and J by 7 bases, with 13 bases between the two germline ends. CDR3 DNA sequence: TGCAGTGCTAGAGATATACCGGGGAACCAGCCCCAGCATTTT. Translating it yields CSARDIPGNQPQHF.

Many counts were recorded for this clonotype. The chain uses TRBV25-1 and TRBJ2-5; D may match TRBD1 or TRBD2 (5 bases each). This CDR3 comprises 13 residues. Trimming removed 7 bases at V and 0 bases at J, with 9 bases between. Germline loops: CDR1 MGHDK, CDR2 SYGVNS. The CDR3 loop is CASNGADQETQYF. The DNA of the CDR3 is TGTGCCAGCAACGGGGCTGACCAAGAGACCCAGTACTTC.

This clonotype was seen ten or more times. The chain employs TRBV3-1 and TRBJ2-7; TRBD2 might be the D (5 bases). The V and J ends lost 7 bases and 1 base respectively, with 11 bases between them. There are 13 residues in the CDR3. Looked up from germline, CDR1 is LGHDT and CDR2 is YNNKEL (reference sequence). This CDR3 is CASTPGGSYEQYF. CDR3 DNA: TGTGCCAGCACCCCAGGCGGGTCCTACGAGCAGTACTTC.

This clonotype showed up many times. The J gene is TRBJ1-2, the V gene TRBV20-1; D perhaps matches TRBD1 (5 bases). Trimming pared 6 bases from V and 3 bases from J, leaving 14 bases between. CDR3 length equals 13 residues. Germline-derived CDR1 and CDR2 are DFQATT and SNEGSKA (reference sequence). Here the CDR3 reads CSATRGEDYGYTF. The CDR3 coding sequence is TGCAGTGCCACGAGAGGGGAGGACTATGGCTACACCTTC.

The chain is built from TRBV10-2 and TRBJ2-7; 8 bases are a match to TRBD2. The trim removed 8 bases at V and 2 bases at J, leaving 8 bases unmatched. Germline V gene lookup returns CDR1 WSHSY and CDR2 SAAADI. There are 14 residues in the CDR3. CDR3 nucleotide sequence: TGCGCCAGCGGGAACAGCGGGAGTCCCTACGAGCAGTACTTC. Encoded protein: CASGNSGSPYEQYF.

A note on this clonotype: A much larger clone differs by one base, so this may be a read error. V gene TRBV20-1 combines with J gene TRBJ2-3, with 7 nucleotides matching TRBD2. V lost 5 bases, J lost 7 bases, and 9 bases stayed unmatched. The germline V gene encodes CDR1 DFQATT and CDR2 SNEGSKA (reference sequence). The CDR3 extends over 13 amino acids. The CDR3 nucleotides read TGCAGTGCTTCCCTGGGAGGGCGGAATACGCAGTATTTT. Translation: CSASLGGRNTQYF.

This clonotype was seen ten or more times. The V gene is TRBV11-1, the J gene TRBJ1-1, with 10 positions matching TRBD1. The V gene end was trimmed by 0 bases and the J gene end by 6 bases; junction bases not matched to a gene: 10. Germline CDR1 is SGHAT and CDR2 is FQDESV (reference sequence). The CDR3 is 17 amino acids. The CDR3 region is CASSLAGQGSGTSEAFF. CDR3 bases: TGTGCCAGCAGCTTAGCGGGACAGGGGAGTGGAACCTCTGAAGCTTTCTTT.

This clonotype was counted ten times or more. The gene calls are TRBV19 and TRBJ1-2, with 7 bases matching TRBD1. Germline lookup yields CDR1 LNHDA and CDR2 SQIVND (reference sequence). The CDR3 is made up of 13 amino acids. V was clipped by 10 bases and J by 3 bases; unmatched bases: 8. CDR3 residues: CATQKGQDYGYTF. The CDR3, as DNA: TGTGCCACCCAGAAAGGACAGGACTATGGCTACACCTTC.

This chain uses TRBV10-3 with TRBJ2-3; 11 nucleotides match TRBD2. The CDR3 spans 15 residues. CDR1 and CDR2 from the germline V gene are ENHRY and SYGVKD. Trimming removed 7 bases from V and 2 bases from J; junction bases left unmatched: 5. Here the CDR3 reads CAITSSGRTTDTQYF. The CDR3 DNA reads TGTGCCATCACCTCTAGCGGGAGGACCACAGATACGCAGTATTTT.

This clonotype was seen only a few times. The chain is built from TRBV7-2 and TRBJ1-1, with D possibly being TRBD1 (6 bases). The V end was cut by 5 bases, the J end by 1 base, with 14 bases between. The CDR3 is 15 amino acids. Looked up from germline, CDR1 is SGHTA and CDR2 is FQGNSA. CDR3 residues: CASSPYNRENTEAFF. The CDR3 region has the DNA TGTGCCAGCAGCCCGTACAACAGGGAGAACACTGAAGCTTTCTTT. Combining the CDR3 with reference TRBV7-2 and TRBJ1-1 gives the whole variable domain GAGVSQSPSNKVTEKGKDVELRCDPISGHTALYWYRQSLGQGLEFLIYFQGNSAPDKSGLPSDRFSAERTGGSVSTLTIQRTQQEDSAVYLCASSPYNRENTEAFFGQGTRLTVV.

V and J are TRBV15 and TRBJ2-7, with 12 bases fitting TRBD1. Germline CDR1 and CDR2: LNHNV and YYDKDF (reference sequence). V lost 2 bases to trimming and J lost 4 bases; unmatched junction nucleotides: 12. CDR3 length: 18 amino acids. DNA of the CDR3: TGTGCCACCAGCAGACCCCGGCCCGGGACAGGGGGCAATTACGAGCAGTACTTC. Its protein is CATSRPRPGTGGNYEQYF.

About this clonotype itself: This may arise from a read error, as a much more abundant clone is one base away. This chain uses TRBV9 with TRBJ1-6, with TRBD1 identical over 8 bases. This CDR3 region has 17 residues. Germline CDR1 is SGDLS and CDR2 is YYNGEE. The CDR3 DNA follows: TGTGCCAGCAGCGTAGAGGGACAGGCCCGATATAATCCACCCCTCCACTTT. The encoded protein is CASSVEGQARYNPPLHF.

This clonotype was observed a few times. One end of the junction is discordant with germline, which a read error may explain. The chain couples TRBV10-3 to TRBJ2-1; no clear D. Germline V gene lookup returns CDR1 ENHRY and CDR2 SYGVKD. The CDR3 is 12 amino acids. The CDR3 here is CASSFSYSQQFF. CDR3 DNA sequence: TGTGCCAGCAGTTTCAGCTACAGCCAGCAGTTCTTC.

The chain has TRBV10-1 and TRBJ1-2, with TRBD1 matching 10 bases. V trimming: 0 bases; J trimming: 1 base; junction bases outside the gene matches: 8. The CDR3 has 18 residues. Germline V gives CDR1 WNHNN, CDR2 SYGVQD (reference sequence). Written as DNA, the CDR3 is TGCGCCAGCAGTGAGTCTCCGAGACAGGGGGCGGGTAACTATGGCTACACCTTC. It translates to CASSESPRQGAGNYGYTF.

This clonotype was counted many times. The rearrangement links TRBV10-3 to TRBJ1-2; TRBD1 is a possible D gene (6 bases). The CDR3 has 12 amino acids. CDR1 is ENHRY, CDR2 SYGVKD, per germline. The germline V and J ends were trimmed by 11 bases and 2 bases, with 12 bases remaining between them. CDR3 bases: TGTGCCGTTAAACAGGGAAACTATGGCTACACCTTC. It encodes CAVKQGNYGYTF.

The chain carries TRBV6-1 and TRBJ2-7; 7 positions match TRBD1. Germline CDR1 is MNHNS and CDR2 is SASEGT. The V segment lost 9 bases and the J segment 3 bases; nucleotides outside the gene matches: 5. This CDR3 is built from 12 residues. CDR3 in amino acids: CASSTGDYEQYF. CDR3 coding DNA: TGTGCCAGTTCCACAGGGGACTACGAGCAGTACTTC.

On this clonotype: This may be a read error: a much more frequent sequence differs by one nucleotide. The rearrangement links TRBV6-1 to TRBJ1-1, with no clear D. Germline V gene lookup returns CDR1 MNHNS and CDR2 SASEGT. The V gene lost 1 base and the J gene lost 1 base, with 4 bases spanning the gap. There are 13 residues in the CDR3. The CDR3 DNA sequence: TGTGCCAGCAGTGAAGGCAGGAACACTGAAGCTTTCTTT. This gives the protein CASSEGRNTEAFF.

This clonotype was seen a few times. This chain joins TRBV25-1 and TRBJ1-5; the D gene is possibly TRBD1 (6 bases). Germline V CDR1 and CDR2: MGHDK, SYGVNS. V was shortened by 9 bases and J by 0 bases, with 24 bases between the two germline ends. The CDR3 length is 18 residues. CDR3 DNA sequence: TGTGCCAGTAGTAAAAAAGGGGCAGGGGAAGCTAGCAATCAGCCCCAGCATTTT. Protein product: CASSKKGAGEASNQPQHF. Full variable domain (missing parts from reference TRBV25-1 and TRBJ1-5): EADIYQTPRYLVIGTGKKITLECSQTMGHDKMYWYQQDPGMELHLIHYSYGVNSTEKGDLSSESTVSRIRTEHFPLTLESARPSHTSQYLCASSKKGAGEASNQPQHFGDGTRLSIL.

This clonotype was picked up many times. The genes are TRBV7-2 and TRBJ1-5; possible D gene TRBD1, 6 bases. This CDR3 contains 14 residues. The germline V and J ends were trimmed by 5 bases and 7 bases, with 15 bases remaining between them. CDR1 SGHTA and CDR2 FQGNSA come from the germline V gene. The CDR3 sequence: CASSPGQTEQPQHF. CDR3 DNA sequence: TGTGCCAGCAGCCCTGGACAGACGGAGCAGCCCCAGCATTTT. Variable domain in full (rest from reference TRBV7-2 and TRBJ1-5): GAGVSQSPSNKVTEKGKDVELRCDPISGHTALYWYRQSLGQGLEFLIYFQGNSAPDKSGLPSDRFSAERTGGSVSTLTIQRTQQEDSAVYLCASSPGQTEQPQHFGDGTRLSIL.